This T cell receptor (beta chain) was captured by sequencing in a study of cytomegalovirus exposure and HLA in healthy donors. Data came from immunoSEQ multiplex PCR; TCRdb stores just in-frame clones and leaves some out. The repertoire holds about 110,000 clones, with more than 75% as singletons. The CDR3 covers 13 residues. The germline V gene encodes CDR1 SGHDT and CDR2 YYEEEE. V was pared by 4 bases and J by 4 bases, with 1 base of the junction left unmatched. Sequencing was carried out using PBMCs. The rearrangement joins TRBV5-6 to TRBJ2-5; 10 nucleotides line up with TRBD1. The TCR sequence derives from a woman aged 30 to 39 in good health and CMV-seropositive. CDR3 DNA: TGTGCCAGCAGCCGGGACAGGGGAGAGACCCAGTACTTC. Translating gives CASSRDRGETQYF.